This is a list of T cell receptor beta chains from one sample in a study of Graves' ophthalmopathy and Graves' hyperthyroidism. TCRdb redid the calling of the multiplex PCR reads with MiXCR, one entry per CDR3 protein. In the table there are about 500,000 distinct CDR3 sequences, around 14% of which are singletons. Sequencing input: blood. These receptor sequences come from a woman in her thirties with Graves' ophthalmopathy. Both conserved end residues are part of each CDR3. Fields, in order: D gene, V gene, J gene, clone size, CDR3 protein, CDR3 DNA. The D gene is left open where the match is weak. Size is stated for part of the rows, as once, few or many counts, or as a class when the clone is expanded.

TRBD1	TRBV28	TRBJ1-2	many	CASSPGTGVLNGYTF	TGTGCCAGCAGTCCAGGGACAGGGGTTTTGAATGGCTACACCTTC
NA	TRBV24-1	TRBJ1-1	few	CATASLTEAFF	TGTGCCACCGCCAGTCTCACTGAAGCTTTCTTT
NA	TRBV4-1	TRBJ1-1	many	CASSQALGVNTEAFF	TGCGCCAGCAGCCAAGCGCTTGGAGTGAACACTGAAGCTTTCTTT
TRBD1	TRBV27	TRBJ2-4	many	CASSLSEGQKNIQYF	TGTGCCAGCAGTTTATCCGAGGGACAGAAAAACATTCAGTACTTC
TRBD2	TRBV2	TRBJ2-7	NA	CASSEAFVTSGYEQYF	TGTGCCAGCAGTGAAGCCTTCGTGACTAGCGGCTACGAGCAGTACTTC
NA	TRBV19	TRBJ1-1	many	CASSYNSMNTEAFF	TGTGCCAGTAGTTATAACAGCATGAACACTGAAGCTTTCTTT
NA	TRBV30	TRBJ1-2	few	CAWSVYGRPLYGYTF	TGTGCCTGGAGTGTATACGGTCGGCCCCTCTATGGCTACACCTTC
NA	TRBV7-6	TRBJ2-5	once	CASSLGGDGAQYF	TGTGCCAGCAGCTTGGGCGGGGATGGGGCCCAGTACTTC
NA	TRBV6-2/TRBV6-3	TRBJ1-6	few	CASSNLGTGRDVSPLHF	TGTGCCAGCAGTAACCTTGGGACGGGACGGGACGTATCACCCCTCCACTTT
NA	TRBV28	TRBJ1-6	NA	CASSLTGRHNSPLHF	TGTGCCAGCAGTTTAACAGGGCGGCATAATTCACCCCTCCACTTT
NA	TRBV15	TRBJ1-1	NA	CATSRSALLGTEAFF	TGTGCCACCAGCAGATCTGCGTTGTTGGGGACTGAAGCTTTCTTT
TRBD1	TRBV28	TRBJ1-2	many	CASSTGGENYGYTF	TGTGCCAGCAGTACAGGGGGCGAAAACTATGGCTACACCTTC
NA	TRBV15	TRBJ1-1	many	CATSRDRAYTEAFF	TGTGCCACCAGCAGAGACAGGGCCTACACTGAAGCTTTCTTT
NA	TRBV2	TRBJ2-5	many	CASTGSQETQYF	TGTGCCAGCACCGGGAGCCAAGAGACCCAGTACTTC
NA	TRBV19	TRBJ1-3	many	CATGASGNTIYF	TGTGCCACGGGGGCTTCTGGAAACACCATATATTTT
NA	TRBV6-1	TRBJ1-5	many	CASSEWGGSNQPQHF	TGTGCCAGCAGTGAATGGGGGGGAAGCAATCAGCCCCAGCATTTT
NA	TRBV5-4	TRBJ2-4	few	CASSLGRPSNIQYF	TGTGCCAGCAGCCTCGGCAGACCGTCGAACATTCAGTACTTC
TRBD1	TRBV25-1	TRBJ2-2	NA	CASSVTGGAFGELFF	TGTGCCAGCAGTGTAACAGGGGGCGCGTTCGGGGAGCTGTTTTTT
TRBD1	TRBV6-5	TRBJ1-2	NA	CASSYSTGGREGYTF	TGTGCCAGCAGTTACTCGACAGGGGGTCGAGAAGGCTACACCTTC
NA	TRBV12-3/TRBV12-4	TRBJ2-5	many	CASSWVRESDETQYF	TGTGCCAGCAGTTGGGTTAGGGAGTCCGACGAGACCCAGTACTTC
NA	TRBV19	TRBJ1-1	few	CASTQPNMNTEAFF	TGTGCCAGTACCCAACCCAACATGAACACTGAAGCTTTCTTT
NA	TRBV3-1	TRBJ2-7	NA	CASSQGITYEQYF	TGTGCCAGCAGCCAGGGAATTACCTACGAGCAGTACTTC
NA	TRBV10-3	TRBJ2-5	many	CAIRESETQYF	TGTGCCATCAGGGAGTCCGAGACCCAGTACTTC
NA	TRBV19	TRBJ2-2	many	CASSIQTTNTGELFF	TGTGCCAGTAGTATCCAAACCACGAACACCGGGGAGCTGTTTTTT
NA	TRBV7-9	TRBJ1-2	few	CASSLGAGFIGGYTF	TGTGCCAGCAGCTTAGGGGCAGGGTTTATAGGAGGCTACACCTTC
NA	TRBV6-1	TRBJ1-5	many	CASSEVGGNQPQHF	TGTGCCAGCAGTGAAGTGGGAGGAAATCAGCCCCAGCATTTT
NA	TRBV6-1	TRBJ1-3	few	CASRRGDSGNTIYF	TGTGCCAGCAGAAGAGGCGACTCTGGAAACACCATATATTTT
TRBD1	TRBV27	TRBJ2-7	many	CASSRTGGTYEQYF	TGTGCCAGCAGCAGGACAGGGGGGACCTACGAGCAGTACTTC
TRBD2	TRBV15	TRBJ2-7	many	CATSRELLRGGEQYF	TGTGCCACCAGCAGAGAACTGCTGAGGGGAGGGGAGCAGTACTTC
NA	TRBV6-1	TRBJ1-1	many	CASKQGESRLNTEAFF	TGTGCCAGCAAGCAGGGCGAAAGCCGGCTGAACACTGAAGCTTTCTTT
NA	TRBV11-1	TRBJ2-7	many	CASSSALFGGSSYEQYF	TGTGCCAGCAGCTCGGCCCTTTTTGGGGGAAGCTCCTACGAGCAGTACTTC
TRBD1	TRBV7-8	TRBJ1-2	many	CASSSDRGSYGYTF	TGTGCCAGCAGCTCGGACAGGGGATCCTATGGCTACACCTTC
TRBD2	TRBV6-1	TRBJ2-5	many	CASRFSGGAGETQYF	TGTGCCAGCAGGTTTAGCGGGGGGGCCGGGGAGACCCAGTACTTC
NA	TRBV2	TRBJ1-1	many	CASSGGLLAFF	TGTGCCAGCAGCGGGGGACTTCTTGCTTTCTTT
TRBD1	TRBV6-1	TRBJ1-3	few	CASRRPGGTIYF	TGTGCCAGCAGACGACCAGGGGGCACCATATATTTT
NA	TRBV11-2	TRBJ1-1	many	CASSTRYTEAFF	TGTGCCAGCAGCACACGTTACACTGAAGCTTTCTTT